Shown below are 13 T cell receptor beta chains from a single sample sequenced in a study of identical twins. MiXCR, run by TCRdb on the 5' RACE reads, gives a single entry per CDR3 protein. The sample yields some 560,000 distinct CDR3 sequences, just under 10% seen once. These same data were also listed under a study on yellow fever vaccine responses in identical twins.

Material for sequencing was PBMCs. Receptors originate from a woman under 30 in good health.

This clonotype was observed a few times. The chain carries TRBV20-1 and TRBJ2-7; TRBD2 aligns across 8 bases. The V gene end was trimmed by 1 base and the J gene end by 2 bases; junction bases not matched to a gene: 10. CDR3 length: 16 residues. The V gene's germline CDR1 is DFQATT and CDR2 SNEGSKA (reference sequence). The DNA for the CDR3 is TGCAGTGCTAGAGCATATCTAGCGGGCCAAGCCTACGAGCAGTACTTC. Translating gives CSARAYLAGQAYEQYF.

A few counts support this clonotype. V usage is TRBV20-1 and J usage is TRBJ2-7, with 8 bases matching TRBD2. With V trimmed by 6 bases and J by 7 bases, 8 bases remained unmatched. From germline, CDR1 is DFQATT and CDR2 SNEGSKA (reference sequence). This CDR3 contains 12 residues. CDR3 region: CSAVPGLGEQYF. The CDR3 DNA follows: TGCAGTGCCGTTCCGGGACTAGGGGAGCAGTACTTC.

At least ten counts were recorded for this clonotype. CDR3 nucleotides: TGTGCCAGCAGTTTGGAGGGGGTCTTGATGAACACTGAAGCTTTCTTT. Its protein product is CASSLEGVLMNTEAFF. The V gene is TRBV27, the J gene TRBJ1-1, with D tentatively TRBD1 (6 bases). Germline V gene data show CDR1 as MNHEY and CDR2 as SMNVEV (reference sequence). The ends were cut back, 3 bases at V and 0 bases at J, with 14 bases in the middle. The CDR3 has 16 amino acids.

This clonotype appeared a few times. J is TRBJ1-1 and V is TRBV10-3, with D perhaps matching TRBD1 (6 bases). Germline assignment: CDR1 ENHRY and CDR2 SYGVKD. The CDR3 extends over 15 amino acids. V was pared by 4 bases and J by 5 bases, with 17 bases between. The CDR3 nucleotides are TGTGCCATCAGTGGGACAGTCCTGGGGAGAACTGAAGCTTTCTTT. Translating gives CAISGTVLGRTEAFF.

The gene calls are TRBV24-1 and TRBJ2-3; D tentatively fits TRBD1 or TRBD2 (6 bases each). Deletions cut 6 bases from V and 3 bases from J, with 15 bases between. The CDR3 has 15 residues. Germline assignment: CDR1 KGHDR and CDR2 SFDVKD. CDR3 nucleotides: TGTGCCACCAGTACGGAGGGGGGCATAACAGATACGCAGTATTTT. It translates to CATSTEGGITDTQYF.

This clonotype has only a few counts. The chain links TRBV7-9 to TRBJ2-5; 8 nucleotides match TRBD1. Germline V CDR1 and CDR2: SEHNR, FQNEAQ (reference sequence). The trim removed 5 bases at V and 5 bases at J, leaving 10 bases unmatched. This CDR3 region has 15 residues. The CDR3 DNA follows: TGTGCCAGCAGCGCCGGACAGGGTCAGATCGAGACCCAGTACTTC. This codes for CASSAGQGQIETQYF.

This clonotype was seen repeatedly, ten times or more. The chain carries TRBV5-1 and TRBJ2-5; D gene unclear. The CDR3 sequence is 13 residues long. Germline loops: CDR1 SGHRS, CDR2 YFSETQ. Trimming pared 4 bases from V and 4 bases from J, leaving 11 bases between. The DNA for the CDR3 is TGCGCCAGCAGCCTGGACCAGAGAGAGACCCAGTACTTC. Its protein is CASSLDQRETQYF.

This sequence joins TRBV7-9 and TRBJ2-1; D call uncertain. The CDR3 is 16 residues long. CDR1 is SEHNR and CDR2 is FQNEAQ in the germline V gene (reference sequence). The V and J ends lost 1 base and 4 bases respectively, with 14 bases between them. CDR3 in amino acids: CASSLVSSIVYNEQFF. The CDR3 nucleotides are TGTGCCAGCAGCTTAGTAAGTTCGATAGTGTACAATGAGCAGTTCTTC.

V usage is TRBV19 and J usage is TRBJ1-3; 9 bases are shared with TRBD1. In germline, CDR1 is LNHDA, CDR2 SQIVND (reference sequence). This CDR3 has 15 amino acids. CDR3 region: CATTGQGKSGNTIYF. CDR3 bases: TGTGCTACAACGGGACAGGGAAAATCTGGAAACACCATATATTTT.

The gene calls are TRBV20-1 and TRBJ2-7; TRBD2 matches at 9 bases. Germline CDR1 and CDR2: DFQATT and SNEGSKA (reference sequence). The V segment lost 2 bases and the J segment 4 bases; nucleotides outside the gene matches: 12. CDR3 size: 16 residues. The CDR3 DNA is TGCAGTGCTAGAACCGGGACTAGCCTTAAAGATTACGAGCAGTACTTC. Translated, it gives CSARTGTSLKDYEQYF.

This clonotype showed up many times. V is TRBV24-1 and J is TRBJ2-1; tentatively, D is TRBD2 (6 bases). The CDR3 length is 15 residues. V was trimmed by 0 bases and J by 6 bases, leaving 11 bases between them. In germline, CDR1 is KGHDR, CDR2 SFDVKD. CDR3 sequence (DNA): TGTGCCACCAGTGATTTGGGGGAGGAGGTCAATGAGCAGTTCTTC. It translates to CATSDLGEEVNEQFF.

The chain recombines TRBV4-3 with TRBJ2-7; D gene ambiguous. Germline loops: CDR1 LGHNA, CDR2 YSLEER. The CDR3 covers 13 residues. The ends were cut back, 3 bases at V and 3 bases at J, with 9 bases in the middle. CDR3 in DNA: TGCGCCAGCAGCCAGGATCGAATCTACGAGCAGTACTTC. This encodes CASSQDRIYEQYF.

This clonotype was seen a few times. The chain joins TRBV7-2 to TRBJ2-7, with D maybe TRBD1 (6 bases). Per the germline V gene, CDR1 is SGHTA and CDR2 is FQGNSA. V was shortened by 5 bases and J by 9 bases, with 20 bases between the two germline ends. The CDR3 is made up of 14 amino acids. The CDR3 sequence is CASSADGTSFGQYF. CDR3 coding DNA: TGTGCCAGCAGCGCAGACGGGACAAGCTTCGGGCAGTACTTC.